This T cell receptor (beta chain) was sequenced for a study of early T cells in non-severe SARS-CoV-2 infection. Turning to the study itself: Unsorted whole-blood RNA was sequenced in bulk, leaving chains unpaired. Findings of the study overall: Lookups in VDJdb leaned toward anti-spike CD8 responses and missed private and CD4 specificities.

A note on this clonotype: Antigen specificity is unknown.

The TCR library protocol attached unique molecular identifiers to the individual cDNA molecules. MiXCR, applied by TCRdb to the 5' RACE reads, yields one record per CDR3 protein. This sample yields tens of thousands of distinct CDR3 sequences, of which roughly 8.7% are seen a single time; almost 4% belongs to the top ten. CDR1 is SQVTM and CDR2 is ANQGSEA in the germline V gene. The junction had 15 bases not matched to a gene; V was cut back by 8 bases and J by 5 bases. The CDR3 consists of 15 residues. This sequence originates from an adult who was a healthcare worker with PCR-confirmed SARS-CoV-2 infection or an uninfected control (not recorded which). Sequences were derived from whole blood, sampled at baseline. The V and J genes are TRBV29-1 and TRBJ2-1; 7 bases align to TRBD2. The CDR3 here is CSLQSGRETDNEQFF. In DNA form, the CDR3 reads TGCAGCCTTCAAAGTGGGCGGGAGACGGACAATGAGCAGTTCTTC.